These 25 T cell receptor delta chains came from one sample sequenced in a study of γδ T cells in repeated Plasmodium falciparum infection. TCRdb reprocessed the multiplex PCR reads through CATT. Among about 89,000 delta-chain clones, 1.4% were seen once, and the ten largest hold about 10%. Bulk repertoires came from Vgamma9/Vdelta2+ or Vdelta2-negative gammadelta T cells flow-sorted from PBMC. Sequenced material: gamma-delta T cells from blood. These receptors were obtained from a pool of human donors (malaria-infected and uninfected, not separated).

Points on this clone: TCRdb has a much larger clone's protein, which differs at residue 9 from the translation of this DNA, likely because of a read error; what is shown is the protein translated from the DNA. The V call is TRDV2, the J call TRDJ1; 10 nucleotides agree with TRDD3. Germline matching of the DNA provided the J gene here, since TCRdb leaves it blank. Per germline, CDR1 GEAIGNYY and CDR2 EKD. J gave up 0 bases and V 3 bases, and 15 bases lay outside the gene matches. The CDR3 is 19 amino acids. The CDR3 is CACDSIGVATGGYTDKLIF. For the CDR3, the DNA is TGTGCCTGTGACTCCATAGGGGTCGCTACTGGGGGATACACCGATAAACTCATCTTT.

This clone was detected a few times. This likely reflects a read error, since a far larger clone is one base away. Other DNA sequences in this specimen translate into the identical CDR3. This chain joins TRDV1 and TRDJ1, with TRDD3 identical over 10 bases. The J gene was not available in TCRdb and was assigned here by matching the DNA to germline segments. The CDR3 has 20 residues. The germline V gene encodes CDR1 TSWWSYY and CDR2 QGS. The CDR3 is CALGELGRWGILRYTDKLIF. The CDR3 nucleotides are TGCGCTCTTGGGGAACTTGGAAGATGGGGGATACTTAGGTACACCGATAAACTCATCTTT.

As to this clone: TCRdb records a much larger clone's protein for this DNA, with a difference at residue 9 that likely arises from a read error; the protein given is the translation of the DNA. The chain has TRDV2 and TRDJ3; 7 bases line up with TRDD3. No J gene was available from TCRdb, and it was assigned here by a germline match of the DNA. This CDR3 has 19 residues. The trim removed 3 bases at V and 0 bases at J, leaving 10 bases unmatched. The germline gives CDR1 GEAIGNYY, CDR2 EKD. The CDR3 reads CACDPLLGGRSWDTRQMFF. CDR3 DNA: TGTGCCTGTGACCCCCTGCTGGGGGGCCGCTCCTGGGACACCCGACAGATGTTTTTC.

Note on this clone: TCRdb's protein, taken from a much larger clone, differs from this DNA's translation at residue 4, likely owing to a read error; the protein displayed comes from the DNA. The chain recombines TRDV2 with TRDJ1, with a tentative D call TRDD3 (5 bases). Here the J gene was assigned by germline matching of the DNA, as TCRdb has none. This CDR3 has 16 residues. V lost 5 bases, J lost 0 bases, and 18 bases lay in between. Germline V gene sequence: CDR1 GEAIGNYY, CDR2 EKD. CDR3 nucleotides: TGTGCCTGTGGCGCAATGGGGCCCAAATACACCGATAAACTCATCTTT. It encodes CACGAMGPKYTDKLIF.

Turning to this clone: The likely explanation is a read error, given a far larger clone one base away. Within the sample, other DNA sequences also encode this same CDR3. The chain uses TRDV2 and TRDJ1, with 12 bases aligning to TRDD3. This CDR3 region has 17 residues. Germline values: CDR1 GEAIGNYY, CDR2 EKD. This CDR3 is CACDTGYWGIQPDKLIF. CDR3 nucleotide sequence: TGTGCCTGTGACACCGGCTACTGGGGGATACAACCCGATAAACTCATCTTC.

This clone was detected many times. V usage is TRAV38-2/DV8 and J usage is TRDJ1, with 11 positions matching TRDD3. Matching the DNA to germline supplied the J gene, which TCRdb does not give. This CDR3 is 23 amino acids long. Germline V gene sequence: CDR1 TSESDYY, CDR2 QEAYKQQN. Trimming cost V 2 bases and J 0 bases; bases outside gene matches: 24. The CDR3 DNA reads TGTGCTTATAGGAGGTTGTTTCCTAGAGTGCTGGGGGATACCGACCTGTACACCGATAAACTCATCTTT. This sequence encodes CAYRRLFPRVLGDTDLYTDKLIF.

The chain has TRDV1 and TRDJ1; 12 bases match TRDD3. Germline matching of the DNA provided the J gene here, since TCRdb leaves it blank. Trimming took 2 bases from V and 2 from J; bases not matched to a gene: 45. Germline V lookup: CDR1 TSWWSYY, CDR2 QGS. This CDR3 is built from 30 residues. The CDR3 nucleotides read TGTGCTCTTGGGGAAAGGGTCCAAGGGCCTTCCTACGTTTACTGGGGGATACAGCGGGGCAAGGGGGGAAAAACCGATAAACTCATCTTT. Encoded protein: CALGERVQGPSYVYWGIQRGKGGKTDKLIF.

With regard to this clone: The likely explanation is a read error, given a far larger clone one base away. In the same sample, other DNA sequences code for this CDR3. This chain links TRDV1 with TRDJ1; D might be TRDD3 (6 bases). The CDR3 loop spans 19 amino acids. CDR1 is TSWWSYY and CDR2 is QGS in the germline V gene. The CDR3 bases are TGTGCTCTTGGGGAACCTGGGGTTCCCCACTACCCTAACACCGATAAGCTCATCTTT. Residues: CALGEPGVPHYPNTDKLIF.

On this clone: Given a far larger clone just one base away, this is likely a sequencing read error. The genes are TRDV3 and TRDJ1, with 8 bases fitting TRDD2. No J segment appears in TCRdb, so it was assigned here by matching the sequence to germline. Trimming at V came to 3 bases and at J to 0 bases, leaving 21 bases not matched to a gene. Germline-derived CDR1 and CDR2 are TVYSNPD and GDNSRS (reference sequence). The CDR3 covers 19 residues. Here the CDR3 DNA reads TGTGCCTTGGCCCGCTTCCTACGGTACCTCTTCGGGTACACCGATAAACTCATCTTT. The encoded protein is CALARFLRYLFGYTDKLIF. The full variable domain, rest sourced from reference TRDV3 and TRDJ1, is CDKVTQSSPDQTVASGSEVVLLCTYDTVYSNPDLFWYRIRPDYSFQFVFYGDNSRSEGADFTQGRFSVKHILTQKAFHLVISPVRTEDSATYYCALARFLRYLFGYTDKLIFGKGTRVTVEP.

This clone came up many times. This likely came from a read error, as a far larger clone is one base away. In the same sample, other DNA sequences code for this CDR3. The chain recombines TRDV2 with TRDJ1, with 7 bases fitting TRDD3. V lost 1 base to trimming and J lost 2 bases; unmatched junction nucleotides: 12. This CDR3 comprises 17 residues. Germline CDR1 reads GEAIGNYY; CDR2 reads EKD. CDR3: CACDTVGEAPRTDKLIF. In DNA, the CDR3 is TGTGCCTGTGACACTGTGGGGGAGGCCCCGAGAACCGATAAACTCATCTTT.

In regard to this clone: TCRdb lists the protein of a much larger clone for this DNA, which differs at residue 17, so this is likely a read error; the protein given here is translated from the DNA itself. The rearrangement links TRDV1 to TRDJ1; 12 bases fit TRDD3. The J gene, absent from TCRdb, was called here by matching the DNA to germline. Germline trimming cut 5 bases from V and 4 bases from J; bases unmatched to any gene: 29. Germline V gene data show CDR1 as TSWWSYY and CDR2 as QGS. This CDR3 has 23 amino acids. The CDR3 here is CALGSSSYIGLGAGGYARDKLIF. CDR3 sequence (DNA): TGTGCTCTTGGGTCTTCTTCCTACATAGGGTTGGGGGCTGGGGGATACGCCCGCGATAAACTCATCTTT.

In the case of this clone: A far bigger clonotype differs at one base, so this is likely a read error. Other nucleotide sequences in the sample specify the same CDR3. V is TRDV1 and J is TRDJ1, with 8 bases lining up with TRDD3. The J gene is not listed in TCRdb, so it was assigned here from a DNA match to germline. Germline V CDR1 and CDR2: TSWWSYY, QGS. The CDR3 runs to 21 residues. Trimming at V came to 1 base and at J to 4 bases, leaving 23 bases not matched to a gene. The CDR3 reads CALGEHVRRPVTGGYVDKLIF. The CDR3 DNA sequence: TGTGCTCTTGGGGAACACGTCAGGAGGCCCGTTACTGGGGGGTACGTCGATAAACTCATCTTT.

The sample holds many counts of this clone. The chain combines TRDV1 with TRDJ1; possibly TRDD3 for D (5 bases). This CDR3 has 17 residues. V lost 0 bases and J lost 0, with 14 bases in between. Per the germline V gene, CDR1 is TSWWSYY and CDR2 is QGS. The CDR3 DNA follows: TGTGCTCTTGGGGAACTAGAGGACGGGGGGTACACCGATAAACTCATCTTT. Translating it yields CALGELEDGGYTDKLIF.

This clone was seen only a few times. It is likely a read error: a sequence one base away is far more abundant. Other DNA sequences from this sample encode an identical CDR3 as well. This chain links TRDV1 with TRDJ1; 10 bases match TRDD3. Matching the DNA to germline supplied the J gene, which TCRdb does not give. Germline values: CDR1 TSWWSYY, CDR2 QGS. The CDR3 loop spans 19 amino acids. V was pared by 3 bases and J by 7 bases, with 20 bases of the junction left unmatched. DNA for the CDR3: TGTGCTCTTGGGGATTTCCTGTTATGGGGGATACCCCAGGGGGGTAAACTCATCTTT. Translation: CALGDFLLWGIPQGGKLIF.

By sample fraction, this clone is medium-sized. Other DNA sequences in the sample encode the same CDR3. The V and J genes are TRDV2 and TRDJ1, with D perhaps matching TRDD3 (6 bases). The germline V gene encodes CDR1 GEAIGNYY and CDR2 EKD. The CDR3 is 20 residues long. Trimming stripped 2 bases from V and 2 bases from J, with 29 bases between. CDR3 in DNA: TGTGCCTGTGACAGACGGTACTGGGTCACCAAGGGGAGGACGACCGATAAACTCATCTTT. Translating gives CACDRRYWVTKGRTTDKLIF.

On this clone itself: A single base is all that separates this from a far larger clone, so a read error is likely. The identical CDR3 is also encoded by other nucleotide sequences in the sample. V and J are TRDV1 and TRDJ1, with D possibly matching TRDD3 (6 bases). Because TCRdb records no J gene, it was assigned here through a match of the DNA to germline. The CDR3 has 19 residues. From germline, CDR1 is TSWWSYY and CDR2 QGS. This CDR3 is CALGDPLLGITSYTDKLIF. The CDR3, as DNA: TGTGCCCTTGGGGATCCTCTGTTGGGGATCACCTCGTACACCGATAAACTCATCTTT.

The sample holds a few counts of this clone. A single base is all that separates this from a far larger clone, so a read error is likely. This same CDR3 is encoded by further DNA sequences in the sample. V usage is TRDV1 and J usage is TRDJ1, with 11 bases identical to TRDD3. TCRdb gives no J gene; it was assigned here by matching the DNA to germline. This CDR3 comprises 20 residues. CDR1 is TSWWSYY, CDR2 QGS, per germline. This CDR3 is CALGEPSQPPLGDTGAELIF. CDR3 DNA: TGTGCCCTTGGGGAACCTTCCCAACCTCCCCTGGGGGATACCGGGGCAGAACTCATCTTT.

Of note for this clone: This sequence is one base from a far larger clone and is likely a read error. The same CDR3 can be traced to other DNA sequences in this sample. The gene calls are TRDV1 and TRDJ1, with 11 bases identical to TRDD3. No J segment appears in TCRdb, so it was assigned here by matching the sequence to germline. The CDR3 spans 21 residues. Germline V gene sequence: CDR1 TSWWSYY, CDR2 QGS. The CDR3 region has the DNA TGCGCTCTTGGGGAATTTCCCTATAATCACGTGGGGGATACGCGTATCGGGGGACTCATCTTT. This sequence encodes CALGEFPYNHVGDTRIGGLIF.

As to this clone: The amino acid sequence in TCRdb belongs to a much larger clone and departs from this DNA's translation at residue 8, likely a sequencing read error; the sequence shown is translated from the DNA. The rearrangement uses TRDV1 and TRDJ1; D gene unclear. The J gene was not available in TCRdb and was assigned here by matching the DNA to germline segments. The V gene lost 1 base and the J gene lost 0 bases, with 21 bases spanning the gap. The CDR3 spans 19 residues. The germline V gene has CDR1 TSWWSYY and CDR2 QGS. CDR3 sequence: CALGEPPRLRDRYTDKLIF. The CDR3 DNA reads TGTGCTCTTGGGGAACCCCCCCGGCTGCGCGACAGATACACCGATAAACTCATCTTT.

On this clone itself: TCRdb attributes to this sequence the protein of a much larger clone, which differs from the DNA translation at residue 8; a read error is likely, and the protein displayed is translated from the DNA. The chain has TRDV2 and TRDJ1; D is perhaps TRDD2 or TRDD3 (5 bases each). Here the J gene was assigned by germline matching of the DNA, as TCRdb has none. V was pared by 1 base and J by 0 bases, with 20 bases between. There are 18 residues in the CDR3. In germline, CDR1 is GEAIGNYY, CDR2 EKD. The CDR3 spells CACDTLSPIRGHTDKLIF. As DNA, the CDR3 is TGTGCCTGTGACACTCTATCTCCTATCAGGGGACACACCGATAAACTCATCTTT.

As for this clone: The protein recorded in TCRdb matches a much larger clone and deviates from this DNA's translation at residue 20, suggesting a read error; the protein here is obtained by translating the DNA. V and J are TRDV1 and TRDJ1; perhaps TRDD3 as D (8 bases). Germline matching of the DNA provided the J gene here, since TCRdb leaves it blank. The CDR3 is 24 residues long. Germline CDR1 reads TSWWSYY; CDR2 reads QGS. CDR3: CALGTHHSYVSVLGVTGYTEKLIF. CDR3 sequence (DNA): TGTGCTCTTGGGACCCACCATTCCTACGTGTCTGTACTGGGGGTAACGGGGTACACCGAAAAACTCATCTTT.

Comments on this clone: The protein in TCRdb stems from a much larger clone and differs at residue 7 from this DNA's translation, likely a read error; here the protein is translated from the DNA. The chain carries TRDV2 and TRDJ1, with a possible D match to TRDD3 (5 bases). From germline, CDR1 is GEAIGNYY and CDR2 EKD. Trimming removed 3 bases at V and 2 bases at J, with 15 bases between. CDR3 size: 15 residues. Here the CDR3 DNA reads TGTGCCTGTGACCAAATTGCCCGGGGAACCGATAAACTCATCTTT. It yields the protein CACDQIARGTDKLIF.

This clone has only a few counts. TCRdb's protein, taken from a much larger clone, differs from this DNA's translation at residue 18, likely owing to a read error; the protein displayed comes from the DNA. The V call is TRDV1, the J call TRDJ1; 13 bases agree with TRDD3. Here the J gene was assigned by germline matching of the DNA, as TCRdb has none. V lost 0 bases to trimming and J lost 6 bases; unmatched junction nucleotides: 22. The germline V gene has CDR1 TSWWSYY and CDR2 QGS. The length of the CDR3 is 22 residues. Here the CDR3 reads CALGELVDGFYWGIRMCNKLIF. The CDR3, as DNA: TGTGCTCTTGGGGAACTAGTTGACGGATTTTACTGGGGGATACGCATGTGCAATAAACTCATCTTT.

This clone was found a few times. The V call is TRDV1, the J call TRDJ1; 9 bases align to TRDD3. With 4 bases clipped from V and 3 bases from J, the junction kept 24 bases outside the gene matches. Germline CDR1 reads TSWWSYY; CDR2 reads QGS. CDR3 size: 21 residues. The CDR3 DNA reads TGTGCTCTTGGGGCCCCCCGTTATTGTACTGGGGGAACAGGGCCAGCCGATAAACTCATCTTT. Translated, it gives CALGAPRYCTGGTGPADKLIF.

This clone is medium-sized (0.01 to 0.1%) in the sample. Other DNA sequences in this specimen translate into the identical CDR3. This chain joins TRDV1 and TRDJ1, with 9 positions matching TRDD3. CDR1 and CDR2 (germline): TSWWSYY, QGS. This CDR3 has 15 amino acids. J was trimmed by 10 bases and V by 0 bases; bases with no gene match: 9. The CDR3 DNA reads TGTGCTCTTGGGGAACTGAAAGCTGGGGGATCAAGACTCATCTTT. Encoded protein: CALGELKAGGSRLIF.